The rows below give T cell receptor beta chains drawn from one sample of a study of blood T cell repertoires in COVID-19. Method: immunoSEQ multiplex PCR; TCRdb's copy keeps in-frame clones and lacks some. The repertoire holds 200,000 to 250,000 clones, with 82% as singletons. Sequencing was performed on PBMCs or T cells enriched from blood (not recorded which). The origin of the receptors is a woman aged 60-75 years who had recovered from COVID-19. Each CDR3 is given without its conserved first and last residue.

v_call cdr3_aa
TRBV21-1 ASSKEEGLQPQH
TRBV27 ASSFSGQGSYT
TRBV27 ASSSDRVGANVLT
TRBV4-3 ASSPTGNSNQPQH
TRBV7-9 ASSLGRGYEQY
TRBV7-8 ASSLSGTIQETQY
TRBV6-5 ASTYGTSGPYEQY
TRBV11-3 ASSLTSGFTGELF
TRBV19 ASSIPSGTGGYEQY
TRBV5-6 ASSLAGGNQPQH
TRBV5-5 ASSPSGGAEYTQY
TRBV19 ASRRGGGYNEQF
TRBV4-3 ASSPSARGIQGAF
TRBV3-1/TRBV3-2 ASSQHSTGYNEQF
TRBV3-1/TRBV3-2 ASSRGGTDTQY
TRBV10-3 AISLTGTPNYGYT
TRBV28 ASLPGGKKVGNTIY
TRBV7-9 ASSLEGETEAF
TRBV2 ASSPLNGVDEQY
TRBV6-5 ASSTIDRNTEAF
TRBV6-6 ASSTGQGARNEQF
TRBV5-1 ASSPTYRGEAF
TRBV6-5 ASDTRDRGHTEAF
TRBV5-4 ASSLAGTPRYGYT
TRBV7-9 ASSISFGLAGEEVGELF
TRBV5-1 ASSLEAGYEQY
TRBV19 ASSIRGDALLSSGANVLT
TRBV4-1 ASSHRGLESSYNEQF
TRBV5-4 ASRPQRDRGATEAF
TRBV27 AVSSPGAYEQY
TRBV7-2 ASSPRTGRYSPLH
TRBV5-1 ASSGQGFAGELF
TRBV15 ATSRGQITREETQY
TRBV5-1 ASSLFGEEKLF
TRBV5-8 ASSHRTGGAYNEQF